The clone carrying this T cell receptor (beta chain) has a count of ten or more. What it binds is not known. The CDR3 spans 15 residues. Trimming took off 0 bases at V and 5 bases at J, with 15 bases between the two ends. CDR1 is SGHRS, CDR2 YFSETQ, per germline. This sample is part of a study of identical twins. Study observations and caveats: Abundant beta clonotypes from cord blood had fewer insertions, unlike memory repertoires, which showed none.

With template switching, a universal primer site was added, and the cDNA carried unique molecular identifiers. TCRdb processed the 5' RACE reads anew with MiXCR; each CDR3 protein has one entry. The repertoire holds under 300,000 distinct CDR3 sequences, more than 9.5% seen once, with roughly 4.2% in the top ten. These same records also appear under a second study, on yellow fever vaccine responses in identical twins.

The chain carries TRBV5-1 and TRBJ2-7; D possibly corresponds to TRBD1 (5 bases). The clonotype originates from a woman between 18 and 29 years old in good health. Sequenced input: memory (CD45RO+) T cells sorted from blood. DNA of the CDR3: TGCGCCAGCAGCTTGGTATTCGGCCAGGGTCACGAGCAGTACTTC. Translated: CASSLVFGQGHEQYF. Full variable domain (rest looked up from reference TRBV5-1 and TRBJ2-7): KAGVTQTPRYLIKTRGQQVTLSCSPISGHRSVSWYQQTPGQGLQFLFEYFSETQRNKGNFPGRFSGRQFSNSRSEMNVSTLELGDSALYLCASSLVFGQGHEQYFGPGTRLTVT.